The entry below gives a single T cell receptor (beta chain) sequence along with its context. The data belong to a study of blood T cell repertoires in COVID-19. Whole-study context: Acute and convalescent COVID-19 specimens originated in the United States, Italy and Spain. Sample material is recorded as cDNA or gDNA derived from T cells, B-cell-depleted T cells, or PBMCs.

Authors' analysis steps: Amplification with reference gene primers provided the estimates of nucleated cell counts. Sequencing was performed with immunoSEQ multiplex PCR; in TCRdb, only in-frame clones are kept and a portion is missing. That table is the source of V, J and clone size, and D and trimming were worked out from the DNA. The data show roughly 120,000 clones, approximately 81% seen once. The CDR3 extends over 14 amino acids. J gave up 5 bases and V 7 bases, and 9 bases lay outside the gene matches. CDR1 and CDR2 (germline): MNHEY, SVGAGI. The specimen sequenced was peripheral blood. The rearrangement links TRBV6-5 to TRBJ1-2, with 8 bases matching TRBD1. This sequence was found in a human donor in a cohort sampled during active COVID-19. In nucleotides, the CDR3 is TGTGCCAGCACCACAGGGGGTAGTGTTTATGGCTACACCTTC. Amino acid sequence: CASTTGGSVYGYTF.